This is a list of T cell receptor beta chains from one sample in a study of shared clonotypes between healthy human individuals. The table came from immunoSEQ multiplex PCR; TCRdb's copy has only in-frame clones and leaves some out. The table records about 680,000 clones, under 95% of them present only once. The sequencing input was naive CD8+ T cells sorted from blood. The receptor set was obtained from a man between 25 and 39 years old in good health. The conserved cysteine and the conserved F or W are not part of the CDR3 here.

j_call,v_call,cdr3_aa
TRBJ2-7,TRBV10-3,AISELGSAYEQY
TRBJ2-5,TRBV5-1,ASSLVFGGSQETQY
TRBJ2-7,TRBV7-9,ASSPHRTGAYEQY
TRBJ2-3,TRBV5-6,ASSRTITDTQY
TRBJ1-4,TRBV19,ASSIPGTGEKLF
TRBJ2-1,TRBV7-6,ASSLGARNEQF
TRBJ2-6,TRBV29-1,SVRVWEGRSGANVLT
TRBJ1-5,TRBV10-3,AISERDGYQPQH
TRBJ1-1,TRBV27,ASQGTTEAF
TRBJ2-5,TRBV18,ASSPRIWREGETQY
TRBJ2-3,TRBV15,ATSEPASGRPTQY
TRBJ2-7,TRBV27,ASSFNYEQY
TRBJ1-3,TRBV6-1,ASSEDSRSGNTIY
TRBJ1-5,TRBV7-9,ASSLGTQPQH
TRBJ2-3,TRBV30,AWSVGTGTDTQY
TRBJ2-3,TRBV28,ASSVTSAADTQY
TRBJ2-2,TRBV27,ASRSGVTGELF
TRBJ2-1,TRBV28,ASSTRLAGGYDNEQF
TRBJ2-7,TRBV7-9,ASTWGEGSDYEQY
TRBJ2-7,TRBV7-9,ASSSDYEQY
TRBJ2-5,TRBV4-2,ASSPTRGRSETQY
TRBJ2-1,TRBV19,ASSIGGSSNYEQF
TRBJ2-1,TRBV27,ASRTVGDEQF
TRBJ2-5,TRBV27,ASSPGWREWKTQY
TRBJ1-1,TRBV10-3,AISETAGMNTEAF
TRBJ2-7,TRBV4-1,ASSYYLGYEQY
TRBJ2-1,TRBV6-5,ASSSETSGIGNEQF
TRBJ2-2,TRBV5-1,ASSSPSGPDRTVNTGELF
TRBJ2-2,TRBV6-5,ASSLVTGYTGELF
TRBJ2-1,TRBV11-2,ASSPREGPYNEQF
TRBJ2-3,TRBV5-1,ASSFSTDTQY
TRBJ2-1,TRBV12-5,ASGLGHNEQF
TRBJ2-5,TRBV4-1,ASSQHIGGRAGETQY
TRBJ2-2,TRBV28,ASSLTTGELF
TRBJ1-1,TRBV5-1,ASSPTGTEAF
TRBJ1-1,TRBV2,ATNIATEAF
TRBJ2-3,TRBV4-3,ASSQGLATYTDTQY
TRBJ2-7,TRBV14,ASSHTSPGTEHSYEQY
TRBJ1-5,TRBV5-1,ASSPTGGGQPQH
TRBJ1-3,TRBV28,ASSSNRGRGLTGNTIY
TRBJ2-7,TRBV9,ASSPVLEAGYEQY
TRBJ1-2,TRBV14,ASSRTGERNYGYT
TRBJ2-1,TRBV5-5,ASSLERISHEQF
TRBJ2-7,TRBV19,ASSIGPLRASGSAYEQY
TRBJ2-1,TRBV6-4,ASSDGDERAYNEQF
TRBJ2-1,TRBV23-1,ASRGHEQF
TRBJ2-1,TRBV7-9,ASSSENEQF
TRBJ2-7,TRBV29-1,SVHIPGLADYEQY
TRBJ2-7,TRBV6-5,ASRGLPDYEQY
TRBJ2-7,TRBV15,ATSRGGQGISYEQY